A single sample is the source of the 17 T cell receptor beta chains below, sequenced in a study of cytomegalovirus exposure and HLA in healthy donors. Assay: immunoSEQ multiplex PCR; the TCRdb copy retains only in-frame clones and omits some. The table shows some 260,000 clones, with 90% occurring only once. The specimen sequenced was PBMCs. The receptor source for this set is a woman between 25 and 40 years old in good health and CMV-seronegative.

The rearrangement uses TRBV18 and TRBJ2-1, with a tentative D call TRBD2 (5 bases). The CDR3 consists of 14 residues. The germline gives CDR1 KGHSH, CDR2 LQKENI. Trimming removed 3 bases from V and 4 bases from J, with 10 bases in between. CDR3 sequence reads: CASSPKGAYNEQFF. In nucleotides, the CDR3 is TGTGCCAGCTCACCTAAGGGAGCTTACAATGAGCAGTTCTTC.

The chain recombines TRBV15 with TRBJ2-1, with 14 bases matching TRBD2. This CDR3 has 15 residues. With 5 bases clipped from V and 6 bases from J, the junction kept 3 bases outside the gene matches. Germline loops: CDR1 LNHNV, CDR2 YYDKDF (reference sequence). Here the CDR3 DNA reads TGTGCCACCAGCCCCGGGACTAGCGGGAGCAATGAGCAGTTCTTC. Protein: CATSPGTSGSNEQFF. The whole variable domain, filled in from reference TRBV15 and TRBJ2-1, reads DAMVIQNPRYQVTQFGKPVTLSCSQTLNHNVMYWYQQKSSQAPKLLFHYYDKDFNNEADTPDNFQSRRPNTSFCFLDIRSPGLGDTAMYLCATSPGTSGSNEQFFGPGTRLTVL.

This clone came up once. The chain has TRBV4-2 and TRBJ2-5; D is possibly TRBD1 or TRBD2 (6 bases each). Per the germline V gene, CDR1 is LGHNA and CDR2 is YNFKEQ. Between the trimmed V and J ends, which lost 1 base and 4 bases, there was a span of 19 bases. The CDR3 has 17 amino acids. The CDR3 coding sequence is TGTGCCAGCAGCCAAGTATCCGGGGGCGCGGGGTCAGAGACCCAGTACTTC. Translating gives CASSQVSGGAGSETQYF.

The chain links TRBV6-5 to TRBJ1-1, with TRBD1 matching 9 bases. The ends lost 7 bases at V and 4 bases at J; junction bases unmatched: 7. Per the germline V gene, CDR1 is MNHEY and CDR2 is SVGAGI. The CDR3 is made up of 14 amino acids. In nucleotides, the CDR3 is TGTGCCAGCAAAGGAACAGGGGGCTTCACTGAAGCTTTCTTT. Translated: CASKGTGGFTEAFF.

The V call is TRBV12-5, the J call TRBJ2-2, with D hard to call. V lost 6 bases to trimming and J lost 7 bases, with 15 bases between them. This CDR3 spans 14 amino acids. CDR1 and CDR2 from the germline V gene are LGHNT and FRNRAP. The DNA for the CDR3 is TGTGCTAGTGGCCCTGACGGGCTCGGCGGGGAGCTGTTTTTT. Translation: CASGPDGLGGELFF.

The rearrangement links TRBV4-3 to TRBJ2-1, with TRBD2 identical over 8 bases. Germline trimming cut 4 bases from V and 6 bases from J; bases unmatched to any gene: 5. The CDR3 is 14 residues long. Germline loops: CDR1 LGHNA, CDR2 YSLEER. CDR3 DNA sequence: TGCGCCAGCAGCCCCGGACTAGCCAGCAATGAGCAGTTCTTC. Residues: CASSPGLASNEQFF.

This sequence joins TRBV30 and TRBJ2-6, with D perhaps TRBD1 (6 bases). V lost 4 bases to trimming and J lost 1 base, with 17 bases between them. The CDR3 consists of 17 residues. Looked up from germline, CDR1 is GTSNPN and CDR2 is SVGIG (reference sequence). CDR3 in DNA: TGTGCCTGGAATCCCTGGACAGCCTTTTCTGGGGCCAACGTCCTGACTTTC. It encodes CAWNPWTAFSGANVLTF.

The rearrangement joins TRBV19 to TRBJ2-7; maybe TRBD1 (6 bases). V dropped 11 bases and J dropped 5 bases, with 22 bases sitting between them. Germline V gives CDR1 LNHDA, CDR2 SQIVND (reference sequence). The CDR3 totals 14 residues. The CDR3 DNA reads TGTGCCGGTGCTAGGAGCAGGGGATTCCACGAGCAGTACTTC. This sequence encodes CAGARSRGFHEQYF.

The chain couples TRBV6-5 to TRBJ2-1; D remains ambiguous. The CDR3 extends over 16 amino acids. Trimming pared 2 bases from V and 0 bases from J, leaving 11 bases between. Germline V lookup: CDR1 MNHEY, CDR2 SVGAGI. CDR3 region: CASSYADRHSYNEQFF. CDR3 coding DNA: TGTGCCAGCAGTTACGCTGACCGCCACTCCTACAATGAGCAGTTCTTC.

The chain links TRBV28 to TRBJ1-1, with no clear D. Germline V lookup: CDR1 MDHEN, CDR2 SYDVKM. Trimming removed 7 bases from V and 3 bases from J, with 12 bases in between. The length of the CDR3 is 13 residues. CDR3 coding DNA: TGTGCCAGCACCCTGGGCCGCTACACTGAAGCTTTCTTT. Its translation: CASTLGRYTEAFF.

The chain employs TRBV14 and TRBJ1-2; 8 positions agree with TRBD1. V lost 4 bases, J lost 0 bases, and 7 bases stayed unmatched. The CDR3 covers 16 residues. CDR1 and CDR2 from the germline V gene are SGHDN and FVKESK. CDR3 amino acids: CASSRTGQGPNYGYTF. The CDR3 nucleotides are TGTGCCAGCAGCCGCACCGGACAGGGCCCTAACTATGGCTACACCTTC.

This clone was seen just once. The chain has TRBV19 and TRBJ1-4, with 7 bases identical to TRBD1. The J segment lost 8 bases and the V segment lost 6 bases, leaving 9 bases of the junction unmatched. The length of the CDR3 is 14 residues. Per germline, CDR1 LNHDA and CDR2 SQIVND (reference sequence). The CDR3 protein is CASRRTGVREKLFF. For the CDR3, the DNA is TGTGCCAGTAGAAGAACAGGGGTGAGGGAAAAACTGTTTTTT.

V gene TRBV7-9 combines with J gene TRBJ1-1, with 7 bases that match TRBD1. Germline CDR1 and CDR2: SEHNR and FQNEAQ (reference sequence). J lost 3 bases, V lost 4 bases, and 5 bases had no gene match. The CDR3 totals 14 residues. The chain's CDR3 is CASSYQGDYTEAFF. For the CDR3, the DNA is TGTGCCAGCAGCTATCAGGGGGATTACACTGAAGCTTTCTTT.

V is TRBV28 and J is TRBJ2-4, with TRBD1 identical over 8 bases. Germline CDR1 reads MDHEN; CDR2 reads SYDVKM. With 4 bases clipped from V and 3 bases from J, the junction kept 11 bases outside the gene matches. This CDR3 is built from 17 residues. CDR3: CASSSQTGGSIKNIQYF. CDR3 nucleotide sequence: TGTGCCAGCAGTTCTCAAACAGGGGGTAGTATCAAAAACATTCAGTACTTC. The full variable domain, completed using reference TRBV28 and TRBJ2-4, is DVKVTQSSRYLVKRTGEKVFLECVQDMDHENMFWYRQDPGLGLRLIYFSYDVKMKEKGDIPEGYSVSREKKERFSLILESASTNQTSMYLCASSSQTGGSIKNIQYFGAGTRLSVL.

This chain links TRBV28 with TRBJ2-7; 11 bases align to TRBD2. Trimming took 7 bases from V and 6 from J; bases not matched to a gene: 11. From germline, CDR1 is MDHEN and CDR2 SYDVKM. The CDR3 runs to 15 residues. The CDR3 DNA follows: TGTGCCAGCAACCGGGGGGTAGCGGGAGGGGTCGAGCAGTACTTC. Translating gives CASNRGVAGGVEQYF.

This chain joins TRBV29-1 and TRBJ1-3; 7 bases line up with TRBD1. This CDR3 is 16 amino acids long. The junction had 11 bases not matched to a gene; V was cut back by 6 bases and J by 0 bases. In germline, CDR1 is SQVTM, CDR2 ANQGSEA. CDR3 in DNA: TGCAGCGTATCCGACAGGGACGCCCTCTCTGGAAACACCATATATTTT. It specifies CSVSDRDALSGNTIYF.

A few counts support this clone. The chain employs TRBV6-5 and TRBJ2-7; possible D gene TRBD1, 6 bases. This CDR3 contains 11 residues. V dropped 2 bases and J dropped 7 bases, with 6 bases sitting between them. Germline V gives CDR1 MNHEY, CDR2 SVGAGI. The chain's CDR3 is CASSYGTEQYF. CDR3 nucleotide sequence: TGTGCCAGCAGTTACGGGACAGAGCAGTACTTC.